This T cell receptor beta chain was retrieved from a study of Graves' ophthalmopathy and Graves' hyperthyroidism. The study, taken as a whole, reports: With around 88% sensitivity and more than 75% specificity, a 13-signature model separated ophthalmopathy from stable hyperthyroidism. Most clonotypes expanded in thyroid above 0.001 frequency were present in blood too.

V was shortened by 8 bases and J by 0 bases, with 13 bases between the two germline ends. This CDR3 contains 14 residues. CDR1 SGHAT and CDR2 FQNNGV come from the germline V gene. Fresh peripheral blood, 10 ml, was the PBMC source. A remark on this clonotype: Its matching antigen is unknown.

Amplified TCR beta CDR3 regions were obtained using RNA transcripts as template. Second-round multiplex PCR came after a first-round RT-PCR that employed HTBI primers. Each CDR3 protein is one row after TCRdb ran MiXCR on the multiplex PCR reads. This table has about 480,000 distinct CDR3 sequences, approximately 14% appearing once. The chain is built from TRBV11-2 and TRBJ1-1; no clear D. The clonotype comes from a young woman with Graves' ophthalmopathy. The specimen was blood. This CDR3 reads CASAPTSMNTEAFF. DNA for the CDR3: TGTGCCAGCGCGCCCACATCTATGAACACTGAAGCTTTCTTT.